The T cell receptor (beta chain) described here comes from a study of blood T cell repertoires in COVID-19. Study background: T cells, B-cell-depleted T cells, or PBMCs supplied cDNA or gDNA.

The table came from immunoSEQ multiplex PCR; TCRdb's copy has only in-frame clones and leaves some out. This sample has around 300,000 clones, with more than 80% found just once. The V end lost 4 bases, the J end lost 3 bases, and 13 bases lay between the germline ends. Per the germline V gene, CDR1 is SGHDT and CDR2 is YYEEEE. The CDR3 sequence is 14 residues long. Input material: PBMCs or T cells enriched from blood (not recorded which). This TCR was recovered from a woman between 18 and 30 years old who had recovered from COVID-19. The V gene is TRBV5-6, the J gene TRBJ1-2, with unresolved D. Here the CDR3 reads CASSPGAAYYGYTF. The CDR3 bases are TGTGCCAGCAGCCCCGGTGCGGCTTACTATGGCTACACCTTC. The entire variable domain, with the rest obtained from reference TRBV5-6 and TRBJ1-2, is as follows: DAGVTQSPTHLIKTRGQQVTLRCSPKSGHDTVSWYQQALGQGPQFIFQYYEEEERQRGNFPDRFSGHQFPNYSSELNVNALLLGDSALYLCASSPGAAYYGYTFGSGTRLTVV.